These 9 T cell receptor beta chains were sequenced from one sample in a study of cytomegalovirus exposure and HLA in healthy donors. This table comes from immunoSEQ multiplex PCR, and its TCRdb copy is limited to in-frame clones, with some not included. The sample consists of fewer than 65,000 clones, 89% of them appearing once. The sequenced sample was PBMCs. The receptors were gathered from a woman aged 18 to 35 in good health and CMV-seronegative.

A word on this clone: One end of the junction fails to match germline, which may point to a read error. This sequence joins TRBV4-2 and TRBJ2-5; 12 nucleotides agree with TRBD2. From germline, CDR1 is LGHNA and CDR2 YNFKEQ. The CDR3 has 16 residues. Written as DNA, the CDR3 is TGTGCCAACAGCCATTCAGCTAGCGGGGGGGCGGAGACCCAGTACTTC. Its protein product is CANSHSASGGAETQYF.

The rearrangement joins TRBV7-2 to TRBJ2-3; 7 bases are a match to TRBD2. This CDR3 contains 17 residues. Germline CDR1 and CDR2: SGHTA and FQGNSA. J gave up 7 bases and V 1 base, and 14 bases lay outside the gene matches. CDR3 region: CASSLGTQAGSLNTQYF. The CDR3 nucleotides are TGTGCCAGCAGCTTAGGCACCCAAGCGGGGTCCTTAAATACGCAGTATTTT.

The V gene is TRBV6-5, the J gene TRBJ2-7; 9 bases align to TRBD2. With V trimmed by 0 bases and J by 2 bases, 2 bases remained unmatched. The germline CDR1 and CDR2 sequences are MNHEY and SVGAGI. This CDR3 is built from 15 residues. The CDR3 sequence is CASSYSTSGAYEQYF. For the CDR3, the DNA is TGTGCCAGCAGTTACTCGACTAGCGGAGCCTACGAGCAGTACTTC.

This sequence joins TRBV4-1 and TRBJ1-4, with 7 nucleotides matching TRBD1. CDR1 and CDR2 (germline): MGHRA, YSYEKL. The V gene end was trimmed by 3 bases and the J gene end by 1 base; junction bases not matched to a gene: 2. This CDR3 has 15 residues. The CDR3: CASSQGQITNEKLFF. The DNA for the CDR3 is TGCGCCAGCAGCCAGGGACAGATAACTAATGAAAAACTGTTTTTT.

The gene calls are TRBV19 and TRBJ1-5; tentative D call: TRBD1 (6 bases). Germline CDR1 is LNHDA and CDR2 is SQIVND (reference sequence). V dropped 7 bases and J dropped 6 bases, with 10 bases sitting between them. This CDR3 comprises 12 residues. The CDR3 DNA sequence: TGTGCCAGTAACCTAGGGGGTCAGCCCCAGCATTTT. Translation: CASNLGGQPQHF.

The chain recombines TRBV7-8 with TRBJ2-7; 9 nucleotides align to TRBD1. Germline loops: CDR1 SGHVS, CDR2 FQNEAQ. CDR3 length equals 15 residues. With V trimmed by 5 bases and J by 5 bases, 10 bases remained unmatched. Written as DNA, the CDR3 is TGTGCCAGCAGCGTATCCGGGACAGGGTTAAACGAGCAGTACTTC. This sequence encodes CASSVSGTGLNEQYF.

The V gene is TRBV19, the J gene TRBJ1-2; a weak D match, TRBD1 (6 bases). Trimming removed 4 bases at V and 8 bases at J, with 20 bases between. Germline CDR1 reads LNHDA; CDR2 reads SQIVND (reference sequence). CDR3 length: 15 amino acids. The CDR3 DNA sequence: TGTGCCAGTAGTAGGCTCAGGGGCTCAGCTAAAGGCTACACCTTC. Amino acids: CASSRLRGSAKGYTF.

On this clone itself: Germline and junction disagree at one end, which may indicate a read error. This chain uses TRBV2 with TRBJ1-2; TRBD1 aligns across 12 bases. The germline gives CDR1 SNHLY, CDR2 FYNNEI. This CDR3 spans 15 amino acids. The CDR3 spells CASSGTGGLNYDYTF. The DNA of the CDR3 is TGTGCCAGCAGCGGGACAGGGGGCCTTAACTATGACTACACCTTC.

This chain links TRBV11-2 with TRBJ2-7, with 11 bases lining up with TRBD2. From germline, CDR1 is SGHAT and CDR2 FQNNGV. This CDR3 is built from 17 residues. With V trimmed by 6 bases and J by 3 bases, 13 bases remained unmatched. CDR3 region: CASSLSGRATGDYEQYF. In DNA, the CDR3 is TGTGCCAGCAGTCTTAGCGGGAGGGCCACAGGTGACTACGAGCAGTACTTC.